Listed here are 32 T cell receptor beta chains from one sample, sequenced in a study of blood T cell repertoires in COVID-19. Assay: immunoSEQ multiplex PCR; the TCRdb copy retains only in-frame clones and omits some. This table holds approximately 150,000 clones, roughly nine tenths found once. The sample consisted of peripheral blood. These receptors were collected from a human donor in a cohort sampled during active COVID-19.

The chain couples TRBV4-2 to TRBJ2-7, with 11 bases fitting TRBD1. This CDR3 is built from 16 residues. Trimming took 1 base from V and 2 from J; bases not matched to a gene: 4. Germline CDR1 and CDR2: LGHNA and YNFKEQ. This CDR3 is CASSQAGTGGAYEQYF. The CDR3 bases are TGTGCCAGCAGCCAAGCCGGGACAGGGGGGGCCTACGAGCAGTACTTC.

The J gene is TRBJ2-7, the V gene TRBV7-9, with 7 bases aligning to TRBD2. The CDR3 sequence is 13 residues long. Germline V gives CDR1 SEHNR, CDR2 FQNEAQ (reference sequence). V dropped 7 bases and J dropped 3; count of bases not matched to a gene: 6. The CDR3 region is CASTPGGSYEQYF. The CDR3 DNA reads TGTGCCAGCACCCCCGGGGGGAGCTACGAGCAGTACTTC.

This chain links TRBV7-9 with TRBJ1-2; TRBD1 agrees at 8 bases. The CDR3 spans 15 residues. With V trimmed by 6 bases and J by 0 bases, 6 bases remained unmatched. CDR1 and CDR2 (germline): SEHNR, FQNEAQ (reference sequence). DNA for the CDR3: TGTGCCAGCAGTCTGACAGGGGATTCTAACTATGGCTACACCTTC. Protein: CASSLTGDSNYGYTF. The full variable domain, completed using reference TRBV7-9 and TRBJ1-2, is DTGVSQNPRHKITKRGQNVTFRCDPISEHNRLYWYRQTLGQGPEFLTYFQNEAQLEKSRLLSDRFSAERPKGSFSTLEIQRTEQGDSAMYLCASSLTGDSNYGYTFGSGTRLTVV.

The chain joins TRBV6-5 to TRBJ2-3, with 7 bases lining up with TRBD1. The CDR3 loop spans 14 amino acids. The germline gives CDR1 MNHEY, CDR2 SVGAGI. V dropped 6 bases and J dropped 4; count of bases not matched to a gene: 7. The CDR3 protein is CASSLTGDPDTQYF. The CDR3 nucleotides read TGTGCCAGCAGCCTAACAGGGGATCCAGATACGCAGTATTTT.

This sequence joins TRBV5-1 and TRBJ1-6; no reliable D call. This CDR3 has 15 amino acids. Germline loops: CDR1 SGHRS, CDR2 YFSETQ. V gave up 0 bases and J gave up 7 bases, with 11 bases separating them. DNA of the CDR3: TGCGCCAGCAGCTTGGGGCAGGTCGGAAATTCACCCCTCCACTTT. Translating it yields CASSLGQVGNSPLHF.

The genes are TRBV7-6 and TRBJ2-5, with D possibly being TRBD2 (6 bases). Germline V gene data show CDR1 as SGHVS and CDR2 as FNYEAQ. The CDR3 has 16 residues. Trimming removed 0 bases from V and 5 bases from J, with 16 bases in between. CDR3 region: CASSLAGLLSPETQYF. The DNA for the CDR3 is TGTGCCAGCAGCTTAGCGGGACTTCTGTCCCCGGAGACCCAGTACTTC.

The J gene is TRBJ2-2, the V gene TRBV2; 9 bases align to TRBD1. J was trimmed by 8 bases and V by 4 bases; bases with no gene match: 8. The CDR3 runs to 15 residues. Germline assignment: CDR1 SNHLY and CDR2 FYNNEI. The CDR3 is CASSGDRDPPGELFF. CDR3 DNA: TGTGCCAGCAGTGGGGACAGGGACCCACCGGGGGAGCTGTTTTTT.

The V and J genes are TRBV12-3 or TRBV12-4 and TRBJ2-1, with 10 bases that match TRBD2. The CDR3 sequence is 12 residues long. V lost 3 bases, J lost 13 bases, and 3 bases stayed unmatched. CDR3 amino acids: CASSFLAGAQFF. CDR3 DNA: TGTGCCAGCAGTTTTCTAGCGGGGGCCCAGTTCTTC.

The genes are TRBV11-3 and TRBJ2-1; weak D call: TRBD2 (7 bases). The germline V gene encodes CDR1 SGHNT and CDR2 YENEEA. Trimming left V 0 bases short and J 3 bases short, with 12 bases between. This CDR3 is 16 amino acids long. CDR3 protein: CASSLDRGAVYNEQFF. The CDR3 nucleotides read TGTGCCAGCAGCTTAGATCGGGGGGCCGTCTACAATGAGCAGTTCTTC.

The gene calls are TRBV5-4 and TRBJ1-1, with 9 bases aligning to TRBD1. The V segment lost 0 bases and the J segment 3 bases; nucleotides outside the gene matches: 3. Germline V gene lookup returns CDR1 SGHNT and CDR2 YYREEE (reference sequence). This CDR3 is 15 amino acids long. The CDR3 region has the DNA TGTGCCAGCAGCTTGGAATACAGGGGGCACACTGAAGCTTTCTTT. This sequence encodes CASSLEYRGHTEAFF.

This clone was counted once. The J gene is TRBJ2-1, the V gene TRBV14; TRBD2 aligns across 13 bases. The CDR3 spans 18 residues. V gave up 0 bases and J gave up 3 bases; unmatched junction bases: 5. Germline CDR1 is SGHDN and CDR2 is FVKESK. The CDR3 DNA reads TGTGCCAGCAGCCAAGATGTCGGACTAGCGGGGGTCTACAATGAGCAGTTCTTC. This encodes CASSQDVGLAGVYNEQFF.

The gene calls are TRBV20-1 and TRBJ2-3, with D possibly being TRBD2 (5 bases). Germline CDR1 is DFQATT and CDR2 is SNEGSKA (reference sequence). V dropped 6 bases and J dropped 2 bases, with 6 bases sitting between them. The CDR3 contains 11 residues. This CDR3 reads CSAGVTDTQYF. The CDR3 coding sequence is TGCAGTGCCGGGGTCACAGATACGCAGTATTTT.

V usage is TRBV5-4 and J usage is TRBJ2-7, with D tentatively TRBD1 (6 bases). The CDR3 is 14 residues long. Trimming took 4 bases from V and 2 from J, leaving 13 bases between them. Germline V gives CDR1 SGHNT, CDR2 YYREEE (reference sequence). CDR3 sequence (DNA): TGTGCCAGCAGCGGTCCGGGACAAACCTACGAGCAGTACTTC. It codes for CASSGPGQTYEQYF.

This clone was counted a few times. The chain combines TRBV5-1 with TRBJ2-2; the match to TRBD1 covers 8 bases. V was pared by 0 bases and J by 0 bases, with 7 bases of the junction left unmatched. Germline CDR1 SGHRS, CDR2 YFSETQ. The CDR3 runs 18 residues. CDR3 nucleotide sequence: TGCGCCAGCAGCTTGGGTACAGGGGGGAATTCGAACACCGGGGAGCTGTTTTTT. Residues: CASSLGTGGNSNTGELFF.

This chain joins TRBV7-2 and TRBJ2-3; 10 nucleotides line up with TRBD1. J lost 4 bases, V lost 3 bases, and 1 base had no gene match. Looked up from germline, CDR1 is SGHTA and CDR2 is FQGNSA. This CDR3 comprises 14 residues. The CDR3 sequence: CASSLDRGADTQYF. The DNA of the CDR3 is TGTGCCAGCAGCTTGGACAGGGGGGCAGATACGCAGTATTTT. The whole variable domain, remainder taken from reference TRBV7-2 and TRBJ2-3, is GAGVSQSPSNKVTEKGKDVELRCDPISGHTALYWYRQSLGQGLEFLIYFQGNSAPDKSGLPSDRFSAERTGGSVSTLTIQRTQQEDSAVYLCASSLDRGADTQYFGPGTRLTVL.

On this clone itself: The same CDR3 is also encoded by other DNA sequences in this sample. The chain is built from TRBV7-2 and TRBJ1-2; tentatively, D is TRBD1 (6 bases). Trimming stripped 5 bases from V and 2 bases from J, with 9 bases between. Per the germline V gene, CDR1 is SGHTA and CDR2 is FQGNSA. CDR3 size: 13 residues. The CDR3 region has the DNA TGTGCCAGCAGCCCCACAGGGAACTATGGCTACACCTTC. It is translated as CASSPTGNYGYTF.

This chain links TRBV30 with TRBJ1-6; TRBD1 aligns across 11 bases. V dropped 3 bases and J dropped 3; count of bases not matched to a gene: 7. The CDR3 sequence is 17 residues long. Looked up from germline, CDR1 is GTSNPN and CDR2 is SVGIG (reference sequence). As DNA, the CDR3 is TGTGCCTGGAGCAAGGACAGGGGGCTAAACTATAATTCACCCCTCCACTTT. Residues: CAWSKDRGLNYNSPLHF.

This clone is a singleton in its sample. DNA for the CDR3: TGTGCCAGCATTGCGGACAGGGCCGGAAATGAAAAACTGTTTTTT. This translates into CASIADRAGNEKLFF. The chain joins TRBV2 to TRBJ1-4; 8 bases are a match to TRBD1. Trimming at V came to 7 bases and at J to 5 bases, leaving 9 bases not matched to a gene. The CDR3 consists of 15 residues. Germline-derived CDR1 and CDR2 are SNHLY and FYNNEI.

J is TRBJ2-2 and V is TRBV28; a possible D gene is TRBD1 (6 bases). CDR1 and CDR2 from the germline V gene are MDHEN and SYDVKM. This CDR3 comprises 14 residues. V was clipped by 5 bases and J by 3 bases, with 10 bases between them. CDR3: CASSATGYTGELFF. For the CDR3, the DNA is TGTGCCAGCAGTGCGACAGGTTACACCGGGGAGCTGTTTTTT.

V is TRBV19 and J is TRBJ1-4, with D uncertain. The CDR3 has 15 residues. V lost 6 bases and J 8 bases, leaving 19 bases between the germline ends. In germline, CDR1 is LNHDA, CDR2 SQIVND (reference sequence). The CDR3 region has the DNA TGTGCCAGTAGCCTGGATGTGGGGAGTCGGGAAAAACTGTTTTTT. As protein: CASSLDVGSREKLFF.

This sequence joins TRBV19 and TRBJ2-6; possible D gene TRBD1, 6 bases. Germline assignment: CDR1 LNHDA and CDR2 SQIVND (reference sequence). The V end was cut by 6 bases, the J end by 0 bases, with 18 bases between. The CDR3 totals 18 residues. CDR3 in amino acids: CASSTPWTESSGANVLTF. CDR3 DNA: TGTGCCAGTAGCACGCCCTGGACAGAGAGCTCTGGGGCCAACGTCCTGACTTTC.

This clone has only one observation. The chain has TRBV4-2 and TRBJ1-4; maybe TRBD1 (6 bases). Germline V lookup: CDR1 LGHNA, CDR2 YNFKEQ. This CDR3 region has 16 residues. Trimming removed 3 bases from V and 3 bases from J, with 14 bases in between. CDR3 sequence: CASSQTGGAPNEKLFF. In DNA, the CDR3 is TGTGCCAGCAGCCAGACCGGGGGGGCCCCTAATGAAAAACTGTTTTTT.

V is TRBV7-8 and J is TRBJ1-6; 8 nucleotides line up with TRBD1. There are 17 residues in the CDR3. V lost 5 bases and J lost 6; bases outside the gene matches: 12. Germline V gene sequence: CDR1 SGHVS, CDR2 FQNEAQ. The CDR3 sequence: CASSPQDRVYGNSPLHF. The CDR3 DNA reads as TGTGCCAGCAGCCCCCAGGACAGGGTATACGGTAATTCACCCCTCCACTTT. Variable domain in full (rest from reference TRBV7-8 and TRBJ1-6): GAGVSQSPRYKVAKRGQDVALRCDPISGHVSLFWYQQALGQGPEFLTYFQNEAQLDKSGLPSDRFFAERPEGSVSTLKIQRTQQEDSAVYLCASSPQDRVYGNSPLHFGNGTRLTVT.

This chain joins TRBV27 and TRBJ2-2, with TRBD2 as a possible D gene (7 bases). The CDR3 contains 15 residues. The V end was cut by 5 bases, the J end by 0 bases, with 10 bases between. The V gene's germline CDR1 is MNHEY and CDR2 SMNVEV (reference sequence). Written as DNA, the CDR3 is TGTGCCAGCAGTCGGGGGGCAGCGAACACCGGGGAGCTGTTTTTT. Encoded protein: CASSRGAANTGELFF.

The chain has TRBV5-1 and TRBJ1-2, with 8 bases lining up with TRBD1. This CDR3 has 14 amino acids. The V segment lost 4 bases and the J segment 8 bases; nucleotides outside the gene matches: 10. CDR1 SGHRS and CDR2 YFSETQ come from the germline V gene. The CDR3 DNA follows: TGCGCCAGCAGCCAAACCCCGACAGGGGAGGGCTACACCTTC. It is translated as CASSQTPTGEGYTF.

The J gene is TRBJ2-5, the V gene TRBV3-1 (or the pseudogene TRBV3-2); D unresolved. V gave up 0 bases and J gave up 10 bases, with 12 bases separating them. Germline values: CDR1 LGHDT, CDR2 YNNKEL (reference sequence). The CDR3 is made up of 13 amino acids. The CDR3 DNA follows: TGTGCCAGCAGCCAAGATCTTTTGAGGAGCCAGTACTTC. Translating it yields CASSQDLLRSQYF.

This clone was seen more than once but under ten times. The chain combines TRBV5-4 with TRBJ2-7, with a weak D call TRBD1 (6 bases). The germline V gene encodes CDR1 SGHNT and CDR2 YYREEE (reference sequence). Trimming removed 3 bases from V and 7 bases from J, with 17 bases in between. This CDR3 is built from 14 residues. In DNA form, the CDR3 reads TGTGCCAGCAGCTGGACGGCTGGGCAGGGGGAGCAGTACTTC. This sequence encodes CASSWTAGQGEQYF.

The V call is TRBV27, the J call TRBJ1-2; 10 bases agree with TRBD1. V shed 4 bases, J shed 2 bases, and the junction held 1 base outside the gene matches. This CDR3 has 14 residues. The germline V gene has CDR1 MNHEY and CDR2 SMNVEV (reference sequence). CDR3 coding DNA: TGTGCCAGCAGTTGGACAGGGGGGAACTATGGCTACACCTTC. It encodes CASSWTGGNYGYTF.

This chain joins TRBV11-3 and TRBJ2-6; tentative D call: TRBD2 (6 bases). The germline V gene has CDR1 SGHNT and CDR2 YENEEA. V was clipped by 5 bases and J by 0 bases, with 14 bases between them. CDR3 length equals 17 residues. Here the CDR3 DNA reads TGTGCCAGCAGCCCCCAAAGCGGGCGCTCTGGGGCCAACGTCCTGACTTTC. This codes for CASSPQSGRSGANVLTF.

This sequence joins TRBV6-5 and TRBJ1-1, with a possible D match to TRBD1 (5 bases). V lost 7 bases, J lost 4 bases, and 13 bases lay in between. The CDR3 consists of 13 residues. Per the germline V gene, CDR1 is MNHEY and CDR2 is SVGAGI. In DNA, the CDR3 is TGTGCCAGCACGGGCAGGGAATTCACTGAAGCTTTCTTT. Its protein product is CASTGREFTEAFF.

This rearrangement joins TRBV5-8 to TRBJ1-2, with 7 bases identical to TRBD1. Germline CDR1 and CDR2: SGHTS and YDEGEE. The CDR3 extends over 15 amino acids. Trimming took 1 base from V and 1 from J; bases not matched to a gene: 4. As DNA, the CDR3 is TGTGCCAGCAGCTTGATTCAGGGGGTTAACTATGGCTACACCTTC. The encoded protein is CASSLIQGVNYGYTF.

CDR3 sequence (DNA): TGTGCCAGCAGTTACGGGCAGGGGGGTGGAAACACCATATATTTT. Translating gives CASSYGQGGGNTIYF. The V call is TRBV6-6, the J call TRBJ1-3; 7 bases map to TRBD1. The V gene end was trimmed by 2 bases and the J gene end by 3 bases; junction bases not matched to a gene: 4. The CDR3 is made up of 15 amino acids. Germline assignment: CDR1 MNHNY and CDR2 SVGAGI (reference sequence).